This T cell receptor beta chain appears in the sequencing data of a study of T cells in Graves' hyperthyroidism and ophthalmopathy. About the research overall: Sampling of peripheral blood happened at initial diagnosis, prior to any treatment. Study-wide results and caveats: Patients with ophthalmopathy were separated from those with stable hyperthyroidism by a 13 V-J model.

Clinical symptoms, serum thyroxine and TRAb, thyroid ultrasound and orbital computed tomography were used for the diagnoses. When hyperthyroidism was first diagnosed, the blood sample was taken, preceding any ophthalmopathy symptoms. The CDR3 runs to 14 residues. V lost 6 bases, J lost 6 bases, and 15 bases lay in between. Germline CDR1 reads DFQATT; CDR2 reads SNEGSKA (reference sequence). This clonotype was detected ten times or more. Its antigen remains unknown. What was amplified from RNA transcripts were TCR beta CDR3 regions. Using the HTBI primer set, a first-round RT-PCR was run on the TCR CDR3. MiXCR, applied by TCRdb to the multiplex PCR reads, yields one record per CDR3 protein. There are about 130,000 distinct CDR3 sequences in the sample; approximately 20% occur only once, and 65% to 80% lies in the top ten.

V and J are TRBV20-1 and TRBJ1-6; D not certain. This TCR derives from a woman aged 45-65 years with Graves' hyperthyroidism that later progressed to Graves' ophthalmopathy. The sequenced material came from blood. CDR3 protein: CSASGWQVNSPLHF. The CDR3 DNA reads as TGCAGTGCCTCAGGATGGCAGGTTAATTCACCCCTCCACTTT.